This T cell receptor (beta chain) was profiled in a study of T cell repertoires in cytomegalovirus infection. Study as a whole: Shared public TCR beta signatures pointed to both CMV infection and a matching HLA type. Study results and limitations: HLA-C-restricted CMV-specific TCR beta clonotypes prevailed in the ex vivo response.

V lost 3 bases and J 2 bases, leaving 7 bases between the germline ends. This CDR3 contains 13 residues. CDR1 is SGHTA and CDR2 is FQGTGA in the germline V gene. TCRdb ran MiXCR on the reads and lists one entry per CDR3 protein. The table lists over 100,000 distinct CDR3 sequences, under 30% of them singletons. With respect to this clonotype: No antigen is known for it.

Specimen: CD8+ T cells from cultured PBMCs, collected from culture after CMV antigen stimulation. The genes are TRBV7-3 and TRBJ1-1; the D is unclear. The receptor comes from a human donor in good health (CMV status not recorded). Some clones in this sample may be carry-over from other donors' samples. CDR3 coding DNA: TGTGCCAGCAGCTTGACATTTAACACTGAAGCTTTCTTT. This codes for CASSLTFNTEAFF.